These 27 T cell receptor beta chains were sequenced from one sample in a study of T-cell memory formation after mild COVID-19. TCRdb reprocessed the 5' RACE reads with MiXCR, giving one entry per CDR3 protein. There are 280,000 or so distinct CDR3 sequences in the sample; 7.5% to 9.5% occur only once, and about 22% lies in the top ten. Sequenced input: PBMCs or a T cell subset sorted from them (not recorded which). The receptors stem from a young man who had mild COVID-19 (a few samples of this study predate the infection). Cell type and time point are not known.

This clonotype has just a few counts. The chain joins TRBV4-2 to TRBJ1-6; 8 bases agree with TRBD1. This CDR3 has 15 residues. Losses at the gene ends were 1 base for V and 15 bases for J; bases not matched to a gene: 11. Germline CDR1 and CDR2: LGHNA and YNFKEQ. The CDR3 loop reads CASSQVGQGATFLHF. CDR3 bases: TGTGCCAGCAGCCAAGTAGGCCAGGGGGCAACCTTCCTCCACTTT.

This clonotype has a handful of counts. V and J are TRBV11-2 and TRBJ1-6, with D tentatively TRBD1 (5 bases). Germline V lookup: CDR1 SGHAT, CDR2 FQNNGV. The V gene lost 4 bases and the J gene lost 7 bases, with 14 bases spanning the gap. The CDR3 is made up of 15 amino acids. CDR3 sequence (DNA): TGTGCCAGCAGCTACGTTAGGGGACGAAATTCACCCCTCCACTTT. Translation: CASSYVRGRNSPLHF.

This clonotype was observed a few times. The V gene is TRBV11-2, the J gene TRBJ1-1, with D tentatively TRBD1 (6 bases). This CDR3 spans 12 amino acids. Germline V gene lookup returns CDR1 SGHAT and CDR2 FQNNGV. The V end was cut by 5 bases, the J end by 9 bases, with 13 bases between. The DNA for the CDR3 is TGTGCCAGCAGCCCACAGGGACTGAAAGCTTTCTTT. Translating gives CASSPQGLKAFF.

The rearrangement links TRBV12-3 or TRBV12-4 to TRBJ1-2, with a tentative D call TRBD1 (5 bases). The ends were cut back, 3 bases at V and 7 bases at J, with 12 bases in the middle. The CDR3 has 13 amino acids. CDR3 in DNA: TGTGCCAGCAGTTTTGGGGCAGAGTTTGGCTACACCTTC. The encoded protein is CASSFGAEFGYTF.

J is TRBJ1-5 and V is TRBV29-1; TRBD1 might be the D (5 bases). V dropped 6 bases and J dropped 2 bases, with 17 bases sitting between them. The CDR3 has 15 amino acids. The germline CDR1 and CDR2 sequences are SQVTM and ANQGSEA. The CDR3 DNA reads as TGCAGCGTCGGGATCGGGGCTTCGGGCAATCAGCCCCAGCATTTT. Translation gives CSVGIGASGNQPQHF.

At least ten counts were recorded for this clonotype. The chain has TRBV27 and TRBJ1-5; D is undetermined. CDR1 MNHEY and CDR2 SMNVEV come from the germline V gene (reference sequence). This CDR3 contains 14 residues. The V end lost 2 bases, the J end lost 2 bases, and 7 bases lay between the germline ends. The CDR3 here is CASSLRPGNQPQHF. The DNA of the CDR3 is TGTGCCAGCAGTTTAAGGCCCGGCAATCAGCCCCAGCATTTT.

This clonotype showed up many times. The genes are TRBV18 and TRBJ1-3; D unresolved. The V gene's germline CDR1 is KGHSH and CDR2 LQKENI. The CDR3 contains 14 residues. Trimming removed 5 bases from V and 2 bases from J, with 10 bases in between. CDR3 DNA: TGTGCCAGCTCAAAGTCCGCGGCTGGAAACACCATATATTTT. It encodes CASSKSAAGNTIYF. Drawing the rest from reference TRBV18 and TRBJ1-3, the complete variable domain is NAGVMQNPRHLVRRRGQEARLRCSPMKGHSHVYWYRQLPEEGLKFMVYLQKENIIDESGMPKERFSAEFPKEGPSILRIQQVVRGDSAAYFCASSKSAAGNTIYFGEGSWLTVV.

V gene TRBV7-8 combines with J gene TRBJ1-2, with TRBD1 as a possible D gene (5 bases). CDR1 is SGHVS, CDR2 FQNEAQ, per germline. CDR3 length: 15 residues. The V end was cut by 3 bases, the J end by 0 bases, with 11 bases between. As DNA, the CDR3 is TGTGCCAGCAGCTTCATCACAGGACCTAACTATGGCTACACCTTC. It yields the protein CASSFITGPNYGYTF.

This clonotype came up many times. V gene TRBV2 combines with J gene TRBJ2-1; D is undetermined. The CDR3 covers 14 residues. Trimming shortened V by 2 bases and J by 4 bases, and 9 bases separated the two germline ends. In germline, CDR1 is SNHLY, CDR2 FYNNEI. The CDR3 region has the DNA TGTGCCAGCAGTGAATTCGACTTTTACAATGAGCAGTTCTTC. This codes for CASSEFDFYNEQFF.

V usage is TRBV12-3 or TRBV12-4 and J usage is TRBJ2-3; D remains unclear. V was shortened by 3 bases and J by 3 bases, with 13 bases between the two germline ends. This CDR3 contains 15 residues. The CDR3 nucleotides are TGTGCCAGCAGTTTTCAAGAAACTATTACAGATACGCAGTATTTT. Translated: CASSFQETITDTQYF.

This clonotype was detected ten times or more. V is TRBV6-6 and J is TRBJ2-1; no definite D call. Between the trimmed V and J ends, which lost 8 bases and 0 bases, there was a span of 11 bases. The CDR3 is made up of 14 amino acids. The germline V gene has CDR1 MNHNY and CDR2 SVGAGI (reference sequence). CDR3 bases: TGTGCCAGCGAAGAACCTAGCTCCTACAATGAGCAGTTCTTC. The encoded protein is CASEEPSSYNEQFF.

The chain recombines TRBV7-9 with TRBJ2-2, with TRBD2 as a possible D gene (5 bases). Germline V gives CDR1 SEHNR, CDR2 FQNEAQ (reference sequence). V was pared by 11 bases and J by 5 bases, with 12 bases between. The CDR3 is 12 amino acids. The CDR3: CAFRPGTGELFF. The CDR3 DNA sequence: TGTGCCTTCCGACCGGGGACCGGGGAGCTGTTTTTT.

This clonotype was seen ten or more times. This chain uses TRBV4-2 with TRBJ2-1, with 9 positions matching TRBD2. Trimming cost V 8 bases and J 1 base; bases outside gene matches: 3. The CDR3 is 14 residues long. CDR1 and CDR2 from the germline V gene are LGHNA and YNFKEQ. The CDR3 here is CASRAGGSYNEQFF. The CDR3 DNA reads as TGTGCCAGCCGAGCGGGGGGATCCTACAATGAGCAGTTCTTC.

The chain combines TRBV29-1 with TRBJ1-1; a weak D match, TRBD1 (5 bases). Trimming took 2 bases from V and 7 from J, leaving 14 bases between them. CDR3 length equals 13 residues. CDR1 is SQVTM and CDR2 is ANQGSEA in the germline V gene. CDR3 region: CSVEKGLGIEAFF. In DNA form, the CDR3 reads TGCAGCGTTGAAAAGGGGCTGGGGATTGAAGCTTTCTTT.

DNA of the CDR3: TGTGCCAGCAAAGCCCGGGAAGGGCTTGACATTCAGTACTTC. This sequence encodes CASKAREGLDIQYF. The chain carries TRBV2 and TRBJ2-4; D is perhaps TRBD2 (5 bases). Looked up from germline, CDR1 is SNHLY and CDR2 is FYNNEI. This CDR3 contains 14 residues. The V end lost 7 bases, the J end lost 8 bases, and 18 bases lay between the germline ends. Based on the CDR3 plus reference TRBV2 and TRBJ2-4, the full variable domain is EPEVTQTPSHQVTQMGQEVILRCVPISNHLYFYWYRQILGQKVEFLVSFYNNEISEKSEIFDDQFSVERPDGSNFTLKIRSTKLEDSAMYFCASKAREGLDIQYFGAGTRLSVL.

This clonotype was counted a few times. The gene calls are TRBV12-3 or TRBV12-4 and TRBJ1-1; 7 bases fit TRBD1. CDR3 length: 14 residues. The junction had 2 bases not matched to a gene; V was cut back by 3 bases and J by 1 base. The CDR3, as DNA: TGTGCCAGCAGTTTTAGACAGGGGAACACTGAAGCTTTCTTT. Protein: CASSFRQGNTEAFF.

This chain uses TRBV7-3 with TRBJ2-4; 7 positions agree with TRBD1. V dropped 1 base and J dropped 8; count of bases not matched to a gene: 5. This CDR3 region has 14 residues. Germline CDR1 reads SGHTA; CDR2 reads FQGTGA. In DNA, the CDR3 is TGTGCCAGCAGCTTAAATCTGCAGGGGGACATTCAGTACTTC. Translation gives CASSLNLQGDIQYF.

This clonotype was counted many times. The genes are TRBV20-1 and TRBJ1-6; D is undetermined. The length of the CDR3 is 12 residues. Germline V gene sequence: CDR1 DFQATT, CDR2 SNEGSKA (reference sequence). V lost 6 bases, J lost 8 bases, and 11 bases lay in between. The chain's CDR3 is CSAYHPDSPLHF. For the CDR3, the DNA is TGCAGTGCCTACCATCCGGATTCACCCCTCCACTTT.

This clonotype has only a few counts. This chain uses TRBV5-1 with TRBJ2-5; 12 nucleotides align to TRBD1. Germline V CDR1 and CDR2: SGHRS, YFSETQ. The CDR3 has 15 amino acids. V dropped 4 bases and J dropped 5; count of bases not matched to a gene: 6. The chain's CDR3 is CASSPGTGGWETQYF. Here the CDR3 DNA reads TGCGCCAGCAGCCCCGGGACAGGGGGCTGGGAGACCCAGTACTTC. The entire variable domain, with the rest obtained from reference TRBV5-1 and TRBJ2-5, is as follows: KAGVTQTPRYLIKTRGQQVTLSCSPISGHRSVSWYQQTPGQGLQFLFEYFSETQRNKGNFPGRFSGRQFSNSRSEMNVSTLELGDSALYLCASSPGTGGWETQYFGPGTRLLVL.

This clonotype was detected a few times. This chain connects TRBV2 to TRBJ1-5; D gene ambiguous. The V gene lost 2 bases and the J gene lost 0 bases, with 5 bases spanning the gap. This CDR3 has 14 amino acids. Germline V gene data show CDR1 as SNHLY and CDR2 as FYNNEI. The CDR3 bases are TGTGCCAGCAGTGAACAGCTTAGCAATCAGCCCCAGCATTTT. Protein sequence: CASSEQLSNQPQHF.

In this sample, this clonotype turned up a few times. The chain is built from TRBV7-8 and TRBJ1-5; TRBD1 matches at 10 bases. V lost 5 bases to trimming and J lost 3 bases; unmatched junction nucleotides: 7. There are 16 residues in the CDR3. Germline CDR1 and CDR2: SGHVS and FQNEAQ. The CDR3 nucleotides read TGTGCCAGCAGCCATGACAGGGGGCCTTTCAATCAGCCCCAGCATTTT. Amino acids: CASSHDRGPFNQPQHF.

The rearrangement joins TRBV6-4 to TRBJ2-1; 10 bases agree with TRBD1. Germline-derived CDR1 and CDR2 are MRHNA and SNTAGT. The ends lost 8 bases at V and 6 bases at J; junction bases unmatched: 10. The CDR3 sequence is 15 residues long. CDR3 protein: CASFPGQGSLNEQFF. The CDR3 DNA reads TGTGCCAGCTTCCCGGGACAGGGGTCGCTCAATGAGCAGTTCTTC.

J is TRBJ2-7 and V is TRBV12-3 or TRBV12-4; TRBD1 aligns across 7 bases. Germline trimming cut 3 bases from V and 5 bases from J; bases unmatched to any gene: 7. The CDR3 is made up of 14 amino acids. CDR3 nucleotide sequence: TGTGCCAGCAGTTTGTCCCAGGGGGATCACGAGCAGTACGTC. Its translation: CASSLSQGDHEQYV.

This clonotype showed up just a few times. V gene TRBV4-3 combines with J gene TRBJ2-5; D gene unclear. The CDR3 extends over 13 amino acids. Germline CDR1 LGHNA, CDR2 YSLEER. The V end was cut by 4 bases, the J end by 4 bases, with 10 bases between. CDR3 in DNA: TGCGCCAGCAGCCCCTACGACGGAGAGACCCAGTACTTC. Translating it yields CASSPYDGETQYF.

This clonotype was seen a few times. The genes are TRBV5-4 and TRBJ2-3; tentatively, D is TRBD1 (6 bases). The CDR3 consists of 14 residues. Trimming cost V 4 bases and J 2 bases, with 11 bases left between them. In germline, CDR1 is SGHNT, CDR2 YYREEE (reference sequence). In nucleotides, the CDR3 is TGTGCCAGCAGCCCAAGACAGGACACAGATACGCAGTATTTT. This translates into CASSPRQDTDTQYF.

This clonotype showed up just a few times. This chain links TRBV12-3 or TRBV12-4 with TRBJ1-1; D is undetermined. There are 14 residues in the CDR3. Trimming took 1 base from V and 4 from J, leaving 10 bases between them. This CDR3 reads CASSLVRFTTEAFF. For the CDR3, the DNA is TGTGCCAGCAGTTTAGTCAGGTTTACCACTGAAGCTTTCTTT.

This clonotype was recorded many times. The chain recombines TRBV27 with TRBJ2-1; D ambiguous. V was clipped by 6 bases and J by 9 bases, with 9 bases between them. CDR1 and CDR2 from the germline V gene are MNHEY and SMNVEV (reference sequence). This CDR3 spans 11 amino acids. The DNA of the CDR3 is TGTGCCAGCAGCTGGAACTTTGAGCAGTTCTTC. Encoded protein: CASSWNFEQFF.